The 17 T cell receptor beta chains below come from one sample, sequenced in a study of T-cell reconstitution after alpha-beta-depleted transplantation in children. A TCRbeta library incorporating unique molecular identifiers was prepared. MiXCR, run by TCRdb on the PCR reads, gives a single entry per CDR3 protein. The table has hundreds of thousands of distinct CDR3 sequences, 8% to 11% seen once. The input for sequencing was PBMCs from the stem cell graft donor, taken from the stem cell graft. These receptors were obtained from a human donor who donated a stem cell graft to a child with acute myeloid leukemia.

This clonotype has just a few counts. This sequence joins TRBV5-5 and TRBJ2-3, with 8 bases identical to TRBD2. The CDR3 contains 18 residues. Trimming cost V 0 bases and J 2 bases; bases outside gene matches: 11. Germline lookup yields CDR1 SGHKS and CDR2 YYEKEE (reference sequence). DNA of the CDR3: TGTGCCAGCAGCTTGGGATCACTAGCGGCCCAACTCACAGATACGCAGTATTTT. Translated: CASSLGSLAAQLTDTQYF.

This chain joins TRBV28 and TRBJ2-5; 7 positions match TRBD2. Germline V CDR1 and CDR2: MDHEN, SYDVKM. The J segment lost 2 bases and the V segment lost 3 bases, leaving 6 bases of the junction unmatched. The CDR3 is made up of 15 amino acids. CDR3 sequence reads: CASSFPASGQETQYF. The CDR3 DNA reads as TGTGCCAGCAGTTTCCCCGCTAGCGGACAAGAGACCCAGTACTTC.

This clonotype was found many times. The rearrangement uses TRBV6-1 and TRBJ2-5, with 8 bases fitting TRBD2. The CDR3 runs 14 residues. J was trimmed by 2 bases and V by 8 bases; bases with no gene match: 7. Germline V gene lookup returns CDR1 MNHNS and CDR2 SASEGT. The CDR3 nucleotides read TGTGCCAGCTCTGGGGGACTAGTACAAGAGACCCAGTACTTC. Its translation: CASSGGLVQETQYF.

This clonotype has a count of ten or more. This chain joins TRBV11-2 and TRBJ2-5, with a possible D match to TRBD2 (5 bases). Germline V gene lookup returns CDR1 SGHAT and CDR2 FQNNGV. CDR3 length: 15 residues. Trimming took 5 bases from V and 5 from J, leaving 18 bases between them. As DNA, the CDR3 is TGTGCCAGCAGCGCCCGGGCCGTCGGGGTGGAGACCCAGTACTTC. It translates to CASSARAVGVETQYF.

In this sample, this clonotype turned up a few times. V usage is TRBV20-1 and J usage is TRBJ2-3; D is unresolved. The CDR3 consists of 14 residues. The germline V gene has CDR1 DFQATT and CDR2 SNEGSKA (reference sequence). V was pared by 6 bases and J by 0 bases, with 13 bases between. CDR3 region: CSAPPRGSTDTQYF. CDR3 bases: TGCAGTGCCCCACCTCGCGGAAGCACAGATACGCAGTATTTT.

This clonotype was seen many times. This chain joins TRBV7-2 and TRBJ2-1; TRBD1 or TRBD2 may be the D gene (5 bases each). CDR3 length: 15 amino acids. Germline V CDR1 and CDR2: SGHTA, FQGNSA. V was cut by 8 bases and J by 1 base, with 15 bases left in between. CDR3 bases: TGTGCCAGCGCCCGGGACGCCGGATCCTACAATGAGCAGTTCTTC. Translation gives CASARDAGSYNEQFF.

This clonotype was recorded only once. The J gene is TRBJ1-4, the V gene TRBV5-1; D gene ambiguous. The CDR3 runs to 15 residues. The V end was cut by 2 bases, the J end by 7 bases, with 15 bases between. CDR1 is SGHRS, CDR2 YFSETQ, per germline. CDR3 nucleotides: TGCGCCAGCAGCTTCAACCCTATTCGAAGTGAAAAACTGTTTTTT. Translated: CASSFNPIRSEKLFF. The variable domain in full, completed from reference TRBV5-1 and TRBJ1-4, reads KAGVTQTPRYLIKTRGQQVTLSCSPISGHRSVSWYQQTPGQGLQFLFEYFSETQRNKGNFPGRFSGRQFSNSRSEMNVSTLELGDSALYLCASSFNPIRSEKLFFGSGTQLSVL.

This clonotype has more than one count but fewer than ten. The chain carries TRBV12-3 or TRBV12-4 and TRBJ1-1; tentative D call: TRBD1 (6 bases). Trimming removed 1 base at V and 7 bases at J, with 16 bases between. The CDR3 totals 15 residues. Here the CDR3 reads CASSLVPGGANEAFF. The CDR3 DNA reads as TGTGCCAGCAGTTTAGTCCCCGGGGGCGCGAATGAAGCTTTCTTT.

The chain is built from TRBV12-3 or TRBV12-4 and TRBJ2-7; D is possibly TRBD1 (7 bases). V dropped 3 bases and J dropped 2 bases, with 17 bases sitting between them. This CDR3 region has 16 residues. The CDR3: CASSLVTGTRPYEQYF. In DNA form, the CDR3 reads TGTGCCAGCAGTTTGGTGACAGGGACTCGACCCTACGAGCAGTACTTC.

This clonotype has at least ten counts. The chain uses TRBV14 and TRBJ1-5, with D possibly TRBD1 on 5 matching bases. The length of the CDR3 is 13 residues. The V end lost 4 bases, the J end lost 7 bases, and 11 bases lay between the germline ends. CDR1 SGHDN and CDR2 FVKESK come from the germline V gene. The CDR3 DNA reads as TGTGCCAGCAGCCCTGACAGCACCCAGCCCCAGCATTTT. It translates to CASSPDSTQPQHF.

The chain is built from TRBV29-1 and TRBJ2-3; D gene unclear. The CDR3 runs to 17 residues. The germline V and J ends were trimmed by 1 base and 0 bases, with 17 bases remaining between them. In germline, CDR1 is SQVTM, CDR2 ANQGSEA. The CDR3 region is CSVEGLGHLTSTDTQYF. As DNA, the CDR3 is TGCAGCGTTGAAGGGTTGGGCCATTTAACTAGCACAGATACGCAGTATTTT.

The chain joins TRBV12-3 or TRBV12-4 to TRBJ2-2; 9 bases fit TRBD1. The CDR3 runs 16 residues. The J segment lost 4 bases and the V segment lost 3 bases, leaving 6 bases of the junction unmatched. CDR3 in DNA: TGTGCCAGCAGTTTGTCGGGACAGGGTAGCACCGGGGAGCTGTTTTTT. Its translation: CASSLSGQGSTGELFF.

This clonotype was detected ten times or more. This chain links TRBV12-3 or TRBV12-4 with TRBJ2-2; 8 nucleotides line up with TRBD2. The CDR3 sequence is 15 residues long. After removal of 1 base from V and 9 bases from J, the junction contained 7 bases not matched to a gene. The chain's CDR3 is CASSLGGLGHRELFF. For the CDR3, the DNA is TGTGCCAGCAGTTTAGGGGGACTAGGCCACCGGGAGCTGTTTTTT.

This clonotype turned up a few times. The chain recombines TRBV28 with TRBJ2-7, with a weak D call TRBD2 (5 bases). The length of the CDR3 is 18 residues. CDR1 MDHEN and CDR2 SYDVKM come from the germline V gene. The V end lost 5 bases, the J end lost 4 bases, and 27 bases lay between the germline ends. The CDR3 loop is CASSLPLQGADLRYEQYF. The CDR3 DNA is TGTGCCAGCAGTCTGCCGCTCCAAGGAGCGGATCTCCGGTACGAGCAGTACTTC. Together with reference TRBV28 and TRBJ2-7, the CDR3 gives the full variable domain: DVKVTQSSRYLVKRTGEKVFLECVQDMDHENMFWYRQDPGLGLRLIYFSYDVKMKEKGDIPEGYSVSREKKERFSLILESASTNQTSMYLCASSLPLQGADLRYEQYFGPGTRLTVT.

This clonotype was seen repeatedly, ten times or more. The rearrangement uses TRBV10-3 and TRBJ2-1; TRBD2 matches 14 bases. The germline V gene has CDR1 ENHRY and CDR2 SYGVKD. The CDR3 spans 19 residues. Trimming cost V 6 bases and J 5 bases; bases outside gene matches: 15. CDR3 amino acids: CAIRSRGTSGGLGHNEQFF. In DNA form, the CDR3 reads TGTGCCATCAGGAGTCGTGGGACTAGCGGGGGTTTGGGTCACAATGAGCAGTTCTTC.

This clonotype turned up a few times. The rearrangement links TRBV10-3 to TRBJ1-4; 8 bases are a match to TRBD1. Germline trimming cut 2 bases from V and 8 bases from J; bases unmatched to any gene: 10. CDR1 and CDR2 (germline): ENHRY, SYGVKD. The CDR3 is 16 residues long. For the CDR3, the DNA is TGTGCCATCAGTGAGCCTGGACAGGGCGGCGGAGAAAAACTGTTTTTT. Its translation: CAISEPGQGGGEKLFF.

This clonotype was recorded at least ten times. The chain couples TRBV20-1 to TRBJ1-5; 8 nucleotides align to TRBD1. J lost 5 bases, V lost 3 bases, and 6 bases had no gene match. There are 14 residues in the CDR3. Germline CDR1 DFQATT, CDR2 SNEGSKA (reference sequence). CDR3 protein: CSASRQGPDQPQHF. The CDR3 nucleotides read TGCAGTGCTAGTAGACAGGGGCCCGATCAGCCCCAGCATTTT.